This paragraph reports one T cell receptor (beta chain). No antigen is known for it. Clones were read by immunoSEQ multiplex PCR, and TCRdb kept only the in-frame ones, dropping some. The table shows about 18,000 clones, with 60% to 85% occurring only once. Unexposed donor CD4+ T cells date from about 2011-2018, before the COVID-19 pandemic. After about 11 days of culture, CD4+ T cells were isolated. The data were taken from a study of CD4 T cells in relation to SARS-CoV-2 and coronaviruses. V was pared by 6 bases and J by 0 bases, with 2 bases between. Germline-derived CDR1 and CDR2 are KGHSH and LQKENI. The CDR3 contains 11 residues.

The TCR originated in a human donor in good health. Sequencing was performed on CD4+ T cells from PBMCs, cultured in vitro. The J gene is TRBJ2-5, the V gene TRBV18; D not resolved. In DNA, the CDR3 is TGTGCCAGCTCGAACCAAGAGACCCAGTACTTC. Encoded protein: CASSNQETQYF.